The clone carrying this T cell receptor (beta chain) was recorded a few times. Antigen unknown. The entry originates in a study of beta chain features in type 1 diabetes. Each of the CD4+ naive, central memory, regulatory and stem cell-like memory populations was sorted via CD45RO/CCR7/CD25/CD127/CD95/CD27. Study results and limitations: Among type 1 diabetes patients, VDJ junctions had fewer insertions and more deletions. The study found moderately but significantly shorter TCRB CDR3s in all four CD4+ subsets of Type 1 diabetes patients.

Expressed TCRB transcripts were sequenced after all isolated RNA was converted to cDNA. Repertoires were generated with immunoSEQ multiplex PCR, while TCRdb's copy carries only in-frame clones and drops some. The sample has roughly 330,000 clones, 13% seen once. The CDR3 consists of 16 residues. J gave up 0 bases and V 4 bases, and 7 bases lay outside the gene matches. Germline V gives CDR1 SGHRS, CDR2 YFSETQ. The specimen was naive CD4+ T cells from blood. The chain links TRBV5-1 to TRBJ2-1; 7 bases line up with TRBD1. The source of this sequence is a woman aged 18-29 years with type 1 diabetes. The CDR3 DNA follows: TGCGCCAGCAGCCGCGGACAGGTTCACTCCTACAATGAGCAGTTCTTC. Translated: CASSRGQVHSYNEQFF.